A selection of T cell receptor beta chains follows, all from one sample in a study of cytomegalovirus exposure and HLA in healthy donors. The protocol was immunoSEQ multiplex PCR, while the TCRdb copy is restricted to in-frame clones and leaves out a portion. This table has 150,000 to 200,000 clones, 9.5% to 15% appearing once. The sample taken for sequencing was PBMCs. The receptor source for this set is a man between 45 and 60 years old in good health and CMV-seropositive. Each CDR3 is given with its conserved first and last residue. Each record gives: J gene, clone size, D gene, V gene, CDR3 protein, CDR3 DNA. D genes are given only for firm matches. A row's size may be missing; if present it is once, few, many or a size class.

TRBJ2-7 | NA | NA | TRBV7-2 | CASSSGGAYEQYF | TGTGCCAGCAGCTCTGGGGGCGCCTACGAGCAGTACTTC
TRBJ1-1 | NA | NA | TRBV5-6 | CASSAYRARNTEAFF | TGTGCCAGCAGCGCCTACAGGGCCCGGAACACTGAAGCTTTCTTT
TRBJ1-2 | few | NA | TRBV5-6 | CASSSRGNYGYTF | TGTGCCAGCAGCTCTCGAGGGAACTATGGCTACACCTTC
TRBJ1-1 | NA | NA | TRBV7-6 | CASSLRGEGTEAFF | TGTGCCAGCAGCTTAAGAGGGGAGGGCACTGAAGCTTTCTTT
TRBJ1-2 | NA | TRBD1 | TRBV27 | CASSLDSGQGARGYTF | TGTGCCAGCAGTTTAGATTCGGGACAGGGGGCTAGGGGCTACACCTTC
TRBJ2-3 | NA | NA | TRBV6-1 | CASSALSDTQYF | TGTGCCAGCAGTGCGTTGTCAGATACGCAGTATTTT
TRBJ1-4 | few | NA | TRBV4-3 | CASSQGGGTKSGKLFF | TGCGCCAGCAGCCAGGGCGGAGGGACCAAGTCCGGAAAACTGTTTTTT
TRBJ1-5 | few | TRBD1 | TRBV28 | CASSATSLPGQGPLYSNQPQHF | TGTGCCAGCAGTGCGACATCCCTTCCGGGACAGGGGCCCCTATATAGCAATCAGCCCCAGCATTTT
TRBJ2-7 | few | TRBD1 | TRBV19 | CASSPGQGNYEQYF | TGTGCCAGTAGTCCGGGACAGGGGAACTACGAGCAGTACTTC
TRBJ1-2 | few | NA | TRBV9 | CASSVGDTLYGYTF | TGTGCCAGCAGCGTAGGGGACACCCTCTATGGCTACACCTTC
TRBJ2-5 | NA | TRBD1 | TRBV9 | CASSPPGTGGRETQYF | TGTGCCAGCAGCCCACCCGGGACAGGGGGTCGGGAGACCCAGTACTTC
TRBJ1-2 | NA | NA | TRBV7-9 | CASSTDYRVGTYGYTF | TGTGCCAGCAGCACCGATTACAGGGTAGGAACCTATGGCTACACCTTC
TRBJ2-5 | few | NA | TRBV5-4 | CASSFPNQETQYF | TGTGCCAGCAGCTTTCCCAATCAGGAGACCCAGTACTTC
TRBJ2-3 | few | TRBD1 | TRBV7-2 | CASSQRGPYTDTQYF | TGTGCCAGCAGCCAGAGGGGGCCCTACACAGATACGCAGTATTTT
TRBJ2-5 | NA | NA | TRBV7-7 | CASSLDYQETQYF | TGTGCCAGCAGCTTAGACTACCAAGAGACCCAGTACTTC
TRBJ1-1 | few | NA | TRBV21-1 | CANLRTEVTIEQDTEAFF | TGTGCCAACCTAAGGACTGAAGTTACCATTGAGCAGGACACTGAAGCTTTCTTT
TRBJ1-1 | few | TRBD1 | TRBV6-1 | CASSVDRATEAFF | TGTGCCAGCAGTGTAGACAGGGCCACTGAAGCTTTCTTT
TRBJ1-2 | few | TRBD1 | TRBV28 | CASRLNALWTGYSGYTF | TGTGCCAGCAGACTTAATGCTCTATGGACAGGGTACAGCGGCTACACCTTC
TRBJ2-5 | few | TRBD2 | TRBV13 | CASSSGLAVSETQYF | TGTGCCAGCAGCTCAGGACTAGCGGTCTCGGAGACCCAGTACTTC
TRBJ1-1 | few | NA | TRBV2 | CASKGGDYYTEAFF | TGTGCCAGCAAAGGCGGGGACTATTACACTGAAGCTTTCTTT
TRBJ1-1 | few | NA | TRBV6-5 | CASRLSRMNTEAFF | TGTGCCAGCAGGCTCTCCAGGATGAACACTGAAGCTTTCTTT
TRBJ1-4 | few | NA | TRBV5-4 | CAGGGPRDEKLFF | TGTGCCGGTGGGGGCCCGAGGGATGAAAAACTGTTTTTT
TRBJ2-2 | NA | NA | TRBV2 | CASSETRQGTGELFF | TGTGCCAGCAGTGAAACGAGGCAGGGGACCGGGGAGCTGTTTTTT
TRBJ2-2 | few | TRBD2 | TRBV7-2 | CASSLERLAGAAGELFF | TGTGCCAGCAGCTTAGAGAGGCTAGCGGGGGCGGCCGGGGAGCTGTTTTTT
TRBJ2-1 | NA | NA | TRBV7-2 | CASSLAGGTYNEQFF | TGTGCCAGCAGCTTAGCGGGGGGAACCTACAATGAGCAGTTCTTC
TRBJ2-2 | NA | TRBD1 | TRBV5-6 | CASSLAGQGGTGELFF | TGTGCCAGCAGCTTGGCGGGACAGGGGGGGACCGGGGAGCTGTTTTTT
TRBJ1-1 | NA | TRBD1 | TRBV27 | CASSLNRGRTEAFF | TGTGCCAGCAGTTTGAACAGGGGGCGGACTGAAGCTTTCTTT
TRBJ2-5 | NA | NA | TRBV7-9 | CASSLDSGGGTETQYF | TGTGCCAGCAGCTTAGACTCGGGCGGGGGCACGGAGACCCAGTACTTC